The rows below give T cell receptor beta chains drawn from one sample of a study of OX40 agonist ivuxolimab in advanced cancers. Assay used: immunoSEQ multiplex PCR; TCRdb lists only in-frame clones, some missing. The sample has about 15,000 clones, roughly 78% seen once; the top ten hold 13% to 15%. Here the sequenced sample was CD4+ or CD8+ T cells sorted from blood, taken in a trial of the OX40 agonist ivuxolimab. These receptors came from an adult with an advanced solid tumor such as melanoma, head and neck, liver or kidney cancer. CDR3s include the opening cysteine and the closing phenylalanine or tryptophan. D genes are given only for firm matches. Where a row states a size, it is once, few, many or the class of an expanded clone; other rows omit it.

j_call v_call d_call clone_size cdr3_aa cdr3_nt
TRBJ1-4 TRBV2 TRBD1 few CASGQGAGELFF TGTGCCAGTGGGCAGGGGGCGGGGGAACTGTTTTTT
TRBJ2-7 TRBV5-1 TRBD1 . CASSFPGQGAYEQYF TGCGCCAGCAGCTTCCCGGGACAGGGGGCTTATGAGCAGTACTTC
TRBJ2-2 TRBV9 . . CASSVGDTGELFF TGTGCCAGCAGCGTCGGGGACACCGGGGAGCTGTTTTTT
TRBJ2-1 TRBV27 TRBD2 . CASSFLAGGPNEQFF TGTGCCAGCAGTTTTCTTGCGGGAGGGCCCAATGAGCAGTTCTTC
TRBJ1-5 TRBV4-1 . . CASSQDLGGYQPQHF TGCGCCAGCAGCCAAGATTTGGGGGGATATCAGCCCCAGCATTTT
TRBJ2-3 TRBV30 . once CAWEVDTQYF TGTGCCTGGGAGGTAGATACGCAGTATTTT
TRBJ2-7 TRBV30 . once CAWGSSDEQYF TGTGCCTGGGGGAGTAGCGACGAGCAGTACTTC
TRBJ1-1 TRBV4-1 . . CASSQVTGVPEAFF TGCGCCAGCAGCCAAGTCACCGGGGTCCCTGAAGCTTTCTTT
TRBJ2-7 TRBV5-1 . . CASSLVASSYEQYF TGCGCCAGCAGCTTGGTGGCATCCTCCTACGAGCAGTACTTC
TRBJ1-2 TRBV4-1 . . CASSQGQGYNYGYTF TGCGCCAGCAGCCAAGGCCAGGGATACAACTATGGCTACACCTTC
TRBJ2-3 TRBV4-2 . . CASSQVAGEVDF TGTGCCAGCAGCCAAGTGGCAGGGGAGGTGGATTTT
TRBJ2-7 TRBV2 . few CAKTRVSYEQYF TGTGCCAAGACCCGTGTCTCCTACGAGCAGTACTTC
TRBJ1-4 TRBV10-3 . . CAISESYQASSNEKLFF TGTGCCATCAGTGAATCTTACCAGGCCTCAAGCAATGAAAAACTGTTTTTT
TRBJ2-7 TRBV11-2 . few CASSLVPLYEQYF TGTGCCAGCAGCTTGGTACCCCTATACGAGCAGTACTTC
TRBJ1-3 TRBV5-5 . few CASSFTGPVASGNTIYF TGTGCCAGCAGCTTTACCGGGCCGGTCGCCTCTGGAAACACCATATATTTT
TRBJ2-7 TRBV5-1 TRBD2 . CASSGMNEQYF TGTGCCAGCAGCGGGATGAATGAGCAGTACTTC
TRBJ2-6 TRBV15 . . CATSTLKSGVSGANVLTF TGTGCCACCAGTACCTTAAAATCAGGGGTTTCTGGGGCCAACGTCCTGACTTTC
TRBJ2-1 TRBV6-1 TRBD2 . CASSSLAGGDEQFF TGTGCCAGCAGCTCACTAGCGGGGGGGGATGAGCAGTTCTTC
TRBJ2-7 TRBV25-1 TRBD1 once CASSDPGTGSYEQYF TGTGCCAGCAGTGATCCTGGGACAGGGAGCTACGAGCAGTACTTC
TRBJ2-1 TRBV4-1 . few CASSHGGNEQFF TGCGCCAGCAGCCATGGAGGCAATGAGCAGTTCTTC
TRBJ2-3 TRBV11-1 TRBD2 . CASSPRLAGESTDTQYF TGTGCCAGCAGCCCCCGACTAGCGGGGGAGAGCACAGATACGCAGTATTTT
TRBJ1-5 TRBV13 TRBD1 few CASSLGTGRNQPQHF TGTGCCAGCAGCTTAGGGACAGGGAGAAATCAGCCCCAGCATTTT
TRBJ2-5 TRBV7-9 TRBD2 few CASSLDGGTKETQYF TGTGCCAGCAGCTTAGACGGTGGGACTAAAGAGACCCAGTACTTC
TRBJ2-3 TRBV14 . . CASSSRRFHTDTQYF TGTGCCAGCAGTTCCAGGCGGTTTCACACAGATACGCAGTATTTT
TRBJ1-1 TRBV5-1 . . CASSLETSMNTEAFF TGCGCCAGCAGCTTGGAAACTTCCATGAACACTGAAGCTTTCTTT
TRBJ1-1 TRBV27 . . CASSLRGLGDTEAFF TGTGCCAGCAGTTTACGCGGACTGGGGGACACTGAAGCTTTCTTT
TRBJ2-2 TRBV19 . . CASSISKLLNTGELFF TGTGCCAGTAGTATAAGTAAACTACTGAACACCGGGGAGCTGTTTTTT
TRBJ1-4 TRBV7-9 . once CASSLFGDEKLFF TGTGCCAGCAGCTTATTCGGGGATGAAAAACTGTTTTTT
TRBJ2-1 TRBV7-3 . once CASSLLHLDEQFF TGTGCCAGCAGCTTACTACACCTGGACGAGCAGTTCTTC
TRBJ2-7 TRBV30 . . CAWGTLLDSHEQYF TGTGCCTGGGGTACCCTACTAGATTCACACGAGCAGTACTTC
TRBJ2-1 TRBV7-8 TRBD2 few CASSRLLGSSGRDEQFF TGTGCCAGCAGCCGACTTCTCGGGTCTAGCGGGCGGGATGAGCAGTTCTTC
TRBJ2-7 TRBV4-1 . . CASSQDNSPYEQYF TGCGCCAGCAGCCAAGATAATTCCCCCTACGAGCAGTACTTC
TRBJ1-2 TRBV2 . . CASEGNYGYTF TGTGCCAGCGAGGGGAACTATGGCTACACCTTC
TRBJ1-1 TRBV7-6 . once CASSDTEAFF TGTGCCAGCAGCGACACTGAAGCTTTCTTT
TRBJ2-7 TRBV6-5 . . CASSYRGRGYEQYF TGTGCCAGCAGTTACCGGGGCAGGGGCTACGAGCAGTACTTC
TRBJ1-1 TRBV9 . . CASSVARTNTEAFF TGTGCCAGCAGCGTAGCCAGAACGAACACTGAAGCTTTCTTT
TRBJ2-7 TRBV10-3 . . CAISETAYEQYF TGTGCCATCAGTGAGACAGCTTACGAGCAGTACTTC
TRBJ2-7 TRBV12-5 . . CASGLGWLYEQYF TGTGCTAGTGGTTTGGGGTGGCTCTACGAGCAGTACTTC
TRBJ2-5 TRBV5-1 . . CASSLDRQGGPETQYF TGCGCCAGCAGCTTGGACAGACAGGGAGGCCCAGAGACCCAGTACTTC
TRBJ2-7 TRBV10-3 . . CAIREEPGSEQYF TGTGCCATCAGGGAGGAGCCAGGGAGCGAGCAGTACTTC